The rows below give T cell receptor beta chains drawn from one sample of a study of Tregs in tolerant kidney transplant recipients. Sequencing used immunoSEQ multiplex PCR; TCRdb keeps in-frame clones, though not all of them. The repertoire holds some 55,000 clones, with roughly 85% as singletons. This sample comprised Tregs from blood, obtained before the transplant. These receptors came from a human donor who received a combined kidney and bone marrow transplant. CDR3s include the opening cysteine and the closing phenylalanine or tryptophan. The D gene is left open where the match is weak. Expanded clones get a size class; other rows say once, few or many, or leave the size out.

d_gene: TRBD1
j_gene: TRBJ1-2
v_gene: TRBV2
abundance: -
CDR3aa: CASRDGTGGSGYTF
CDR3nt: TGTGCCAGCAGGGACGGGACAGGGGGCAGTGGCTACACCTTC

d_gene: -
j_gene: TRBJ1-1
v_gene: TRBV10-3
abundance: -
CDR3aa: CAISESAERAFF
CDR3nt: TGTGCCATCAGTGAGTCGGCGGAGAGGGCTTTCTTT

d_gene: -
j_gene: TRBJ2-7
v_gene: TRBV6-1
abundance: -
CDR3aa: CASSSELGEQYF
CDR3nt: TGTGCCAGCAGTTCCGAACTCGGCGAGCAGTACTTC

d_gene: -
j_gene: TRBJ2-7
v_gene: TRBV7-2
abundance: -
CDR3aa: CASSSAGTPRSHF
CDR3nt: TGTGCCAGCAGCTCCGCCGGGACTCCAAGGAGCCACTTC

d_gene: TRBD1
j_gene: TRBJ2-7
v_gene: TRBV7-2
abundance: -
CDR3aa: CASSVGQGHEQYF
CDR3nt: TGTGCCAGCAGCGTGGGACAGGGACACGAGCAGTACTTC

d_gene: TRBD2
j_gene: TRBJ2-7
v_gene: TRBV28
abundance: -
CDR3aa: CASSLGGGSYEQYF
CDR3nt: TGTGCCAGCAGTTTGGGGGGAGGGTCCTACGAGCAGTACTTC

d_gene: -
j_gene: TRBJ1-5
v_gene: TRBV6-5
abundance: -
CDR3aa: CASTADAGHQPQHF
CDR3nt: TGTGCCAGCACTGCCGATGCGGGCCATCAGCCCCAGCATTTT

d_gene: TRBD1
j_gene: TRBJ2-1
v_gene: TRBV6-5
abundance: -
CDR3aa: CASSMTGGRYNEQFF
CDR3nt: TGTGCCAGCAGTATGACAGGGGGCCGATACAATGAGCAGTTCTTC

d_gene: -
j_gene: TRBJ2-7
v_gene: TRBV5-1
abundance: -
CDR3aa: CASSLGRGVNEQYF
CDR3nt: TGCGCCAGCAGCTTGGGCAGGGGTGTGAACGAGCAGTACTTC

d_gene: TRBD2
j_gene: TRBJ2-3
v_gene: TRBV7-2
abundance: -
CDR3aa: CASSNSLLAGGGTDTQYF
CDR3nt: TGTGCCAGCTCCAACTCGCTACTAGCGGGGGGAGGCACAGATACGCAGTATTTT

d_gene: -
j_gene: TRBJ1-1
v_gene: TRBV25-1
abundance: -
CDR3aa: CASTRGSGSNTEAFF
CDR3nt: TGTGCCAGCACCCGAGGGTCCGGGTCGAACACTGAAGCTTTCTTT

d_gene: -
j_gene: TRBJ2-1
v_gene: TRBV11-3
abundance: -
CDR3aa: CASSFAGIHLNEQFF
CDR3nt: TGTGCCAGCAGCTTTGCCGGTATACATCTCAATGAGCAGTTCTTC

d_gene: -
j_gene: TRBJ1-2
v_gene: TRBV28
abundance: -
CDR3aa: CASSLSLRWYGYTF
CDR3nt: TGTGCCAGCAGTTTATCCTTACGGTGGTATGGCTACACCTTC

d_gene: -
j_gene: TRBJ2-6
v_gene: TRBV7-2
abundance: -
CDR3aa: CAGGKDGFSGANVLTF
CDR3nt: TGTGCCGGAGGAAAGGACGGATTCTCTGGGGCCAACGTCCTGACTTTC

d_gene: -
j_gene: TRBJ2-1
v_gene: TRBV6-5
abundance: -
CDR3aa: CASGSGSLYNEQFF
CDR3nt: TGTGCCAGCGGATCCGGGAGCCTCTACAATGAGCAGTTCTTC

d_gene: -
j_gene: TRBJ2-3
v_gene: TRBV7-9
abundance: -
CDR3aa: CASSAGGGLGTDTQYF
CDR3nt: TGTGCCAGCAGCGCCGGAGGGGGGTTAGGCACAGATACGCAGTATTTT

d_gene: -
j_gene: TRBJ1-2
v_gene: TRBV6-5
abundance: -
CDR3aa: CASHSGGNKYGYTF
CDR3nt: TGTGCCAGCCACAGCGGTGGTAACAAATATGGCTACACCTTC

d_gene: -
j_gene: TRBJ2-2
v_gene: TRBV5-4
abundance: few
CDR3aa: CASSLSGGPRELFF
CDR3nt: TGTGCCAGCAGCTTGTCTGGGGGGCCCCGGGAGCTGTTTTTT

d_gene: -
j_gene: TRBJ2-7
v_gene: TRBV9
abundance: -
CDR3aa: CASSVDVGVSDEQYF
CDR3nt: TGTGCCAGCAGCGTAGACGTGGGAGTGAGCGACGAGCAGTACTTC

d_gene: TRBD2
j_gene: TRBJ2-7
v_gene: TRBV5-1
abundance: -
CDR3aa: CASRLLAGGHCEQYF
CDR3nt: TGCGCCAGCAGGCTCCTAGCGGGAGGGCACTGCGAGCAGTACTTC

d_gene: -
j_gene: TRBJ1-6
v_gene: TRBV21-1
abundance: -
CDR3aa: CASSIEPGQRNLSSNSPLHF
CDR3nt: TGTGCCAGCAGCATTGAACCGGGACAGCGCAATCTAAGCAGTAATTCACCCCTCCACTTT

d_gene: -
j_gene: TRBJ2-3
v_gene: TRBV2
abundance: -
CDR3aa: CASNQERTDTQYF
CDR3nt: TGTGCCAGCAACCAGGAGCGCACAGATACGCAGTATTTT

d_gene: -
j_gene: TRBJ1-6
v_gene: TRBV30
abundance: -
CDR3aa: CAWSVLFGRSPLHF
CDR3nt: TGTGCCTGGAGTGTACTATTTGGACGCTCACCCCTCCACTTT

d_gene: -
j_gene: TRBJ1-4
v_gene: TRBV11-2
abundance: -
CDR3aa: CASTEKGHQGEKLFF
CDR3nt: TGTGCCAGCACGGAAAAGGGGCATCAAGGAGAAAAACTGTTTTTT

d_gene: TRBD2
j_gene: TRBJ2-1
v_gene: TRBV9
abundance: -
CDR3aa: CASSVTSGKGNEQFF
CDR3nt: TGTGCCAGCAGCGTTACTAGCGGAAAAGGAAATGAGCAGTTCTTC

d_gene: -
j_gene: TRBJ1-1
v_gene: TRBV10-3
abundance: -
CDR3aa: CAISVWGGNTEAFF
CDR3nt: TGTGCCATCAGTGTTTGGGGAGGGAACACTGAAGCTTTCTTT

d_gene: -
j_gene: TRBJ2-5
v_gene: TRBV4-1
abundance: -
CDR3aa: CASSPPWTGGEQYF
CDR3nt: TGCGCCAGCAGCCCTCCTTGGACCGGGGGAGAGCAGTACTTC

d_gene: -
j_gene: TRBJ1-4
v_gene: TRBV5-3
abundance: -
CDR3aa: CARSLAPGRANEKLFF
CDR3nt: TGTGCCAGAAGCTTGGCACCAGGGCGCGCTAATGAAAAACTGTTTTTT

d_gene: -
j_gene: TRBJ1-5
v_gene: TRBV5-1
abundance: -
CDR3aa: CASSLVQSGPQHF
CDR3nt: TGCGCCAGCAGCTTGGTCCAGTCAGGGCCCCAGCATTTT

d_gene: -
j_gene: TRBJ1-1
v_gene: TRBV30
abundance: -
CDR3aa: CAWSTGINTEAFF
CDR3nt: TGTGCCTGGAGTACAGGGATCAACACTGAAGCTTTCTTT

d_gene: TRBD1
j_gene: TRBJ1-6
v_gene: TRBV5-1
abundance: -
CDR3aa: CASSVGQNNSPLHF
CDR3nt: TGCGCCAGCAGCGTGGGACAGAACAATTCACCCCTCCACTTT

d_gene: -
j_gene: TRBJ1-2
v_gene: TRBV7-9
abundance: -
CDR3aa: CASSGASNYGYTF
CDR3nt: TGTGCCAGCAGCGGGGCCTCTAACTATGGCTACACCTTC

d_gene: TRBD1
j_gene: TRBJ1-1
v_gene: TRBV18
abundance: -
CDR3aa: CASSPGGQGLTEAFF
CDR3nt: TGTGCCAGCTCACCAGGGGGACAGGGTTTAACTGAAGCTTTCTTT

d_gene: -
j_gene: TRBJ1-6
v_gene: TRBV14
abundance: -
CDR3aa: CASSQQALGNSPLHF
CDR3nt: TGTGCCAGCAGCCAACAGGCCCTCGGTAATTCACCCCTCCACTTT

d_gene: -
j_gene: TRBJ1-1
v_gene: TRBV19
abundance: -
CDR3aa: CASSIGLLRNTEAFF
CDR3nt: TGTGCCAGTAGTATAGGTTTACTTCGTAACACTGAAGCTTTCTTT

d_gene: TRBD1
j_gene: TRBJ2-1
v_gene: TRBV7-9
abundance: few
CDR3aa: CASRRIRDSYNEQFF
CDR3nt: TGTGCCAGCAGGCGAATCAGGGACAGCTACAATGAGCAGTTCTTC

d_gene: -
j_gene: TRBJ1-3
v_gene: TRBV18
abundance: -
CDR3aa: CASSADNSGNTIYF
CDR3nt: TGTGCCAGCTCGGCGGACAACTCTGGAAACACCATATATTTT

d_gene: TRBD1
j_gene: TRBJ1-2
v_gene: TRBV5-4
abundance: once
CDR3aa: CASSLFTDRGEDGYTF
CDR3nt: TGTGCCAGCAGCCTATTTACGGACAGGGGTGAGGATGGCTACACCTTC

d_gene: -
j_gene: TRBJ1-2
v_gene: TRBV19
abundance: -
CDR3aa: CARRARDTGLDGYTF
CDR3nt: TGTGCCAGGAGAGCCCGAGATACAGGGTTGGATGGCTACACCTTC

d_gene: TRBD1
j_gene: TRBJ2-7
v_gene: TRBV18
abundance: once
CDR3aa: CASSPDRTGLHEQYF
CDR3nt: TGTGCCAGCTCACCCGACAGGACAGGGTTGCACGAGCAGTACTTC

d_gene: TRBD1
j_gene: TRBJ1-1
v_gene: TRBV5-6
abundance: -
CDR3aa: CASSLGQGRFAEAFF
CDR3nt: TGTGCCAGCAGCTTGGGACAGGGGAGGTTTGCTGAAGCTTTCTTT

d_gene: TRBD2
j_gene: TRBJ2-1
v_gene: TRBV5-1
abundance: -
CDR3aa: CASRKKISGSIFRDLNEQFF
CDR3nt: TGCGCCAGCAGGAAAAAGATAAGCGGGAGTATTTTTCGGGATCTCAATGAGCAGTTCTTC

d_gene: TRBD2
j_gene: TRBJ2-3
v_gene: TRBV4-2
abundance: once
CDR3aa: CASSQGILAGGSPDTQYF
CDR3nt: TGTGCCAGCAGCCAAGGCATACTAGCGGGGGGGTCCCCAGATACGCAGTATTTT

d_gene: -
j_gene: TRBJ2-7
v_gene: TRBV11-2
abundance: few
CDR3aa: CASSFTGNYEQYF
CDR3nt: TGTGCCAGCAGCTTCACGGGGAACTACGAGCAGTACTTC

d_gene: TRBD1
j_gene: TRBJ1-2
v_gene: TRBV19
abundance: -
CDR3aa: CASSMGQGDGYTF
CDR3nt: TGTGCCAGTAGCATGGGACAGGGGGATGGCTACACCTTC

d_gene: -
j_gene: TRBJ1-1
v_gene: TRBV15
abundance: -
CDR3aa: CATSRDLGPEAFF
CDR3nt: TGTGCCACCAGCAGAGACCTGGGCCCTGAAGCTTTCTTT

d_gene: -
j_gene: TRBJ1-6
v_gene: TRBV25-1
abundance: -
CDR3aa: CASSETWGGGNSPLHF
CDR3nt: TGTGCCAGCAGTGAAACTTGGGGAGGTGGTAATTCACCCCTCCACTTT

d_gene: -
j_gene: TRBJ2-7
v_gene: TRBV10-3
abundance: -
CDR3aa: CAISEGSGSYEQYF
CDR3nt: TGTGCCATCAGTGAGGGCTCCGGGAGTTACGAGCAGTACTTC

d_gene: -
j_gene: TRBJ2-7
v_gene: TRBV15
abundance: -
CDR3aa: CATGQAPLTEQYF
CDR3nt: TGTGCCACCGGGCAGGCTCCTCTGACGGAGCAGTACTTC

d_gene: TRBD2
j_gene: TRBJ2-1
v_gene: TRBV5-1
abundance: once
CDR3aa: CASSLNSGGAYNEQFF
CDR3nt: TGCGCCAGCAGTTTAAATAGCGGGGGTGCCTACAATGAGCAGTTCTTC

d_gene: -
j_gene: TRBJ1-2
v_gene: TRBV6-1
abundance: -
CDR3aa: CASSVQANYGYTF
CDR3nt: TGTGCCAGCAGTGTACAGGCTAACTATGGCTACACCTTC